The rows below give T cell receptor beta chains drawn from one sample of a study of Graves' ophthalmopathy and Graves' hyperthyroidism. TCRdb ran MiXCR on the multiplex PCR reads and lists one entry per CDR3 protein. The sample consists of some 750,000 distinct CDR3 sequences, around 40% of them appearing once. The sequencing input was peripheral blood. These receptors all stem from an adult man with Graves' ophthalmopathy. Both conserved end residues are part of each CDR3. The order of the fields is CDR3 protein, J gene, V gene, clone size. For some rows the clone size is stated as once, few or many, or as a class when expanded; others skip it.

CDR3: CASSPAGGSGNTIYF
J: TRBJ1-3
V: TRBV25-1
size: NA

CDR3: CASSLSSGGPGYEQYF
J: TRBJ2-7
V: TRBV5-8
size: few

CDR3: CSVGQVLGLSGYTF
J: TRBJ1-2
V: TRBV29-1
size: many

CDR3: CASSEADRAGEKLFF
J: TRBJ1-4
V: TRBV2
size: many

CDR3: CASSRGSYNSPLHF
J: TRBJ1-6
V: TRBV5-4
size: many

CDR3: CSVRTGGYGYTF
J: TRBJ1-2
V: TRBV29-1
size: many

CDR3: CASSLDSQGSQHF
J: TRBJ1-5
V: TRBV5-8
size: NA

CDR3: CSARTSGGRATQYF
J: TRBJ2-5
V: TRBV20-1
size: NA

CDR3: CASSPSGQGAGQPQHF
J: TRBJ1-5
V: TRBV4-2
size: NA

CDR3: CASSLGYPGATYGYTF
J: TRBJ1-2
V: TRBV12-3/TRBV12-4
size: NA

CDR3: CASSLTTGASGNTIYF
J: TRBJ1-3
V: TRBV7-9
size: NA

CDR3: CASSDGQVEAFF
J: TRBJ1-1
V: TRBV13
size: many

CDR3: CATASAGGTGELFF
J: TRBJ2-2
V: TRBV25-1
size: NA

CDR3: CASSLAPGTAEAFF
J: TRBJ1-1
V: TRBV7-8
size: NA

CDR3: CASSEGIGGETGELFF
J: TRBJ2-2
V: TRBV10-1
size: few

CDR3: CASSPGTTGELFF
J: TRBJ2-2
V: TRBV7-9
size: few

CDR3: CASSTVGANVLTF
J: TRBJ2-6
V: TRBV7-9
size: NA

CDR3: CASSPAGNSYEQYF
J: TRBJ2-7
V: TRBV7-1
size: NA

CDR3: CASSQEGQGSYTF
J: TRBJ1-2
V: TRBV7-9
size: NA

CDR3: CASRPFGENEQYF
J: TRBJ2-7
V: TRBV2
size: many

CDR3: CSVEDAGTGNEKLFF
J: TRBJ1-4
V: TRBV29-1
size: NA

CDR3: CASSQIPTSGRDTQYF
J: TRBJ2-3
V: TRBV4-3
size: NA

CDR3: CASSPLWQLFF
J: TRBJ2-2
V: TRBV7-9
size: few

CDR3: CSASLSKNTEAFF
J: TRBJ1-1
V: TRBV20-1
size: few

CDR3: CASSSSDRGHETQYF
J: TRBJ2-5
V: TRBV5-5
size: few

CDR3: CSVDSGQSSYEQYF
J: TRBJ2-7
V: TRBV29-1
size: NA

CDR3: CASSSETLVPAQYF
J: TRBJ2-5
V: TRBV11-1
size: NA

CDR3: CAISYGQGTSPLHF
J: TRBJ1-6
V: TRBV10-3
size: many

CDR3: CASSIQGKAEAFF
J: TRBJ1-1
V: TRBV19
size: few